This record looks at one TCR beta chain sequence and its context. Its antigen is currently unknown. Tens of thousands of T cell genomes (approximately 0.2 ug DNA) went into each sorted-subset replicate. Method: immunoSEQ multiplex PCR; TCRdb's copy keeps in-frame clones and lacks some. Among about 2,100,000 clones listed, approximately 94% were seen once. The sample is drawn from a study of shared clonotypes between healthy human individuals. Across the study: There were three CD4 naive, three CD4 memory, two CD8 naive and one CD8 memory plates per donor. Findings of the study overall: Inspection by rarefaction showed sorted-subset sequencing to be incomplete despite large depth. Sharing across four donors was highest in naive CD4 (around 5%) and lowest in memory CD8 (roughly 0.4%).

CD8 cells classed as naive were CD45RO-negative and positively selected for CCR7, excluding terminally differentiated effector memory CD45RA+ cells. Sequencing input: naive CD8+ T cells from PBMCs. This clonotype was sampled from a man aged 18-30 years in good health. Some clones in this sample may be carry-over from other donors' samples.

The CDR3 bases are TGTGCCAGCTGTACAGGGGGCGCGGGCACTGAAGCTTTCTTT. This translates into CASCTGGAGTEAFF. This chain joins TRBV7-9 and TRBJ1-1, with 9 nucleotides matching TRBD1. There are 14 residues in the CDR3. Germline V gene sequence: CDR1 SEHNR, CDR2 FQNEAQ (reference sequence). Losses at the gene ends were 8 bases for V and 4 bases for J; bases not matched to a gene: 8.